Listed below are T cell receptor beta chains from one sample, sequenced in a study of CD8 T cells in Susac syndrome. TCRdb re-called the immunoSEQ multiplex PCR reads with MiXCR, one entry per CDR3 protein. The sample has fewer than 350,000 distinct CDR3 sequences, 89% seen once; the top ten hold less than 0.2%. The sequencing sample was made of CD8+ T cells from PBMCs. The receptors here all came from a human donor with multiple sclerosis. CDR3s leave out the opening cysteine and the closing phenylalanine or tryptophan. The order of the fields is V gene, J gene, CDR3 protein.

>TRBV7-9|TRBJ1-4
ASRQIATDEKLF
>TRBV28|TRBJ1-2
ASSPPTTGFGYGYT
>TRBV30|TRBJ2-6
ACQADSGANVLT
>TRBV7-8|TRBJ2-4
ASKAGWGGARAKNIQY
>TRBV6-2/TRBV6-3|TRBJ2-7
ASSYSRQGNVYEQY
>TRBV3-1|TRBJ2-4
ASSQAVGGRAKNIQY
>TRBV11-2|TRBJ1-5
ASSQIDGNQPQH
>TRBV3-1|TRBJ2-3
ASSQGGRNPLDTQY
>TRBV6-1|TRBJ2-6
ASSERSSGANVLT
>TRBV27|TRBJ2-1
ASSPLGGSYNEQF
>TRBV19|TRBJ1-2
ASPNRGRLSAGYT
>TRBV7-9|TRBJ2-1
ASSPGVRSYNEQF
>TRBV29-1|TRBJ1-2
SALVDTYGYT
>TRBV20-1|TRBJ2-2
SARAANTGELF
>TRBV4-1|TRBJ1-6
ASSQGVQLYNSPLH
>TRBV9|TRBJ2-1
ASSVTVRNEQF
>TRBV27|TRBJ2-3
ASSLDTRGQGTDTQY
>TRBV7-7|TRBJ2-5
ASSLAPMGQETQY
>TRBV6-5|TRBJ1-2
ASSYSWQDTNYGYT
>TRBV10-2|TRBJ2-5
ASSSVLEAGRETQY
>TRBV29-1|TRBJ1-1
SAWTGSVAF
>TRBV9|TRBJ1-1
ASSAFSDSPNTEAF
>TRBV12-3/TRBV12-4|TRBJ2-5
ASRGEVGETQY
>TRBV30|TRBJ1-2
AWSVLSRSGYT
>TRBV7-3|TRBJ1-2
ASSPPDYRVMGYT
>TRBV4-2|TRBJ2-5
ASSQDESQETQY
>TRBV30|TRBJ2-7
AWRLAGKSYEQY
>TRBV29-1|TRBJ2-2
SVESGILGELF
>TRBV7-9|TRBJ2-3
ASSSQREGQDTQY
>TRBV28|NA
ASQTSGSYEQF
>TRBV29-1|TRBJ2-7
SGWGDRDGDYEQY
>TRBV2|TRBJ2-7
ASSRLGGAYEQY
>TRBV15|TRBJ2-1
ATSRGGRRSNEQF
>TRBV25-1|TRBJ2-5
ASIGGGETQY
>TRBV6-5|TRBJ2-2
ASSYVESRGNTGELF
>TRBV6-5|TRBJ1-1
ASSYSVIKGGLNTEAF
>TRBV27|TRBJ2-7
ASSLYPPAHYEQY
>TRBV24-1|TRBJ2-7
ATSDLNGYEQY
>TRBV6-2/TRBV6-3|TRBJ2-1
ASRSPIGDEQF
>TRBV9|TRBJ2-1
ASSGALAGNEQF
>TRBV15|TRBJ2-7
ATSREDSYEQY
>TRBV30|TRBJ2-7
AWSVSGPWWAYEQY
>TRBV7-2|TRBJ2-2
ASSFLLRTGNGELF
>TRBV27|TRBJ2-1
ASSLAGTPHYNEQF
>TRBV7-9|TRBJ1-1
ASRPDRNTEAF
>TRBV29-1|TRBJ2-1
SVKGVFAGGPSYNEQF
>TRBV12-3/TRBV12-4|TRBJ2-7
ASSLGGDYEQY
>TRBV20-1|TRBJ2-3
SARGVPFTDTQY
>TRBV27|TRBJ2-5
ASSLGDGIESQY
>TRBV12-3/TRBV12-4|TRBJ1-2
ASSFFKGAWGYT
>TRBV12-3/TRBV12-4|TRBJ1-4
ASSHGMLNEKLF
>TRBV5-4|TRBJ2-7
ASSFGGTSYEQY
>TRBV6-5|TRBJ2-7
ASSYSQAGFSYEQY
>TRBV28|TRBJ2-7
ASSPRATYEQY
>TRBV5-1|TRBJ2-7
ASSLIWDRAYEQY